Shown below are 4 T cell receptor beta chains from a single sample sequenced in a study of T cell responses to AZD1222 COVID-19 vaccine. TCRdb keeps only in-frame clones here, not all; method: immunoSEQ multiplex PCR. This sample has about 150,000 clones, with approximately 91% found just once. Sample: peripheral blood, taken 28 days after the second AZD1222 dose. Receptor source: an adult who received the AZD1222 COVID-19 vaccine.

The V and J genes are TRBV5-4 and TRBJ1-2; a weak D match, TRBD1 (5 bases). V dropped 1 base and J dropped 8 bases, with 15 bases sitting between them. CDR3 size: 14 residues. Germline V lookup: CDR1 SGHNT, CDR2 YYREEE (reference sequence). CDR3 protein: CASSLFGGGSGYTF. The CDR3 DNA reads TGTGCCAGCAGCTTGTTCGGGGGAGGTTCGGGCTACACCTTC.

This CDR3 is CASSLRSAISGNTIYF. CDR3 nucleotides: TGCGCCAGCAGCTTGAGATCAGCGATCTCTGGAAACACCATATATTTT. The chain carries TRBV5-1 and TRBJ1-3; D uncertain. Germline V gene lookup returns CDR1 SGHRS and CDR2 YFSETQ. V shed 1 base and J shed 0 bases, with 11 bases lying between them. The CDR3 is 16 amino acids.

The chain uses TRBV6-1 and TRBJ2-1; D unclear. With 1 base removed from V and 2 bases from J, the gap between germline ends came to 6 bases. From germline, CDR1 is MNHNS and CDR2 SASEGT. The CDR3 spans 14 residues. CDR3 residues: CASSEGRPYNEQFF. In DNA, the CDR3 is TGTGCCAGCAGTGAAGGACGCCCCTACAATGAGCAGTTCTTC.

The chain links TRBV2 to TRBJ2-2, with D perhaps TRBD1 (6 bases). The germline gives CDR1 SNHLY, CDR2 FYNNEI. CDR3 size: 14 residues. With 8 bases removed from V and 2 bases from J, the gap between germline ends came to 12 bases. The CDR3 nucleotides read TGTGCCAGCTCCAGGACAGAAAACACCGGGGAGCTGTTTTTT. As protein: CASSRTENTGELFF.